Shown below are 28 T cell receptor beta chains from a single sample sequenced in a study of T cell repertoires in cytomegalovirus infection. From the reads, TCRdb called clonotypes with MiXCR, one entry per CDR3 protein. The sample consists of some 450,000 distinct CDR3 sequences, approximately 30% of them appearing once. The sequencing input was PBMCs. Source of these receptors: a human donor in good health (CMV status not recorded). Some clones in this sample may be carry-over from other donors' samples.

The rearrangement links TRBV29-1 to TRBJ2-3, with 8 bases matching TRBD2. V gave up 5 bases and J gave up 2 bases; unmatched junction bases: 9. CDR3 length: 15 amino acids. From germline, CDR1 is SQVTM and CDR2 ANQGSEA. CDR3 protein: CSVLGAGGLTDTQYF. The CDR3 DNA reads as TGCAGCGTTTTAGGGGCGGGGGGCCTCACAGATACGCAGTATTTT.

The sample holds a few counts of this clonotype. The chain carries TRBV12-3 or TRBV12-4 and TRBJ1-1, with D uncertain. The CDR3 totals 14 residues. V was trimmed by 3 bases and J by 5 bases, leaving 13 bases between them. As DNA, the CDR3 is TGTGCCAGCAGTTTGGGCGGCAGGAGGACTGAAGCTTTCTTT. It encodes CASSLGGRRTEAFF.

J is TRBJ1-1 and V is TRBV29-1; D unclear. The germline V and J ends were trimmed by 2 bases and 10 bases, with 11 bases remaining between them. This CDR3 spans 11 amino acids. Germline V gene data show CDR1 as SQVTM and CDR2 as ANQGSEA. CDR3 protein: CSVEFRDTAFF. The CDR3 DNA reads TGCAGCGTTGAATTTAGGGATACAGCTTTCTTT.

This chain uses TRBV14 with TRBJ2-2; tentative D call: TRBD2 (6 bases). Trimming took off 0 bases at V and 6 bases at J, with 8 bases between the two ends. Germline V gene sequence: CDR1 SGHDN, CDR2 FVKESK. The CDR3 runs 14 residues. The CDR3 loop is CASSQEWRAGELFF. CDR3 DNA: TGTGCCAGCAGCCAAGAATGGAGGGCCGGGGAGCTGTTTTTT.

The chain joins TRBV6-1 to TRBJ1-1, with a tentative D call TRBD1 (5 bases). Germline CDR1 reads MNHNS; CDR2 reads SASEGT. The V gene lost 2 bases and the J gene lost 3 bases, with 13 bases spanning the gap. The CDR3 runs to 15 residues. CDR3 in DNA: TGTGCCAGCAGTGAATTTCCCCCGGGGGACACTGAAGCTTTCTTT. Translation: CASSEFPPGDTEAFF.

The chain is built from TRBV4-2 and TRBJ1-2, with unresolved D. Germline CDR1 and CDR2: LGHNA and YNFKEQ. This CDR3 is 14 amino acids long. The V end was cut by 3 bases, the J end by 3 bases, with 11 bases between. CDR3 in amino acids: CASSQDRLDYGYTF. The CDR3 bases are TGTGCCAGCAGCCAGGACCGTTTGGACTATGGCTACACCTTC.

The V gene is TRBV12-3 or TRBV12-4, the J gene TRBJ2-1, with TRBD1 matching over 7 bases. V lost 6 bases, J lost 7 bases, and 6 bases stayed unmatched. CDR3 size: 13 residues. In DNA, the CDR3 is TGTGCCAGCAGCCCGACAGGGATGAATGAGCAGTTCTTC. Translated: CASSPTGMNEQFF.

This rearrangement joins TRBV12-3 or TRBV12-4 to TRBJ2-4, with 10 nucleotides matching TRBD1. Trimming at V came to 7 bases and at J to 5 bases, leaving 2 bases not matched to a gene. The CDR3 is made up of 13 amino acids. CDR3 nucleotide sequence: TGTGCCAGCACCGGGACAGGGGAAAACATTCAGTACTTC. Its protein product is CASTGTGENIQYF.

There are a few counts of this clonotype. CDR3 in DNA: TGTGCCAGCAGTTTACCGGGGTGGGAGGCCAAAAACATTCAGTACTTC. Its protein product is CASSLPGWEAKNIQYF. This rearrangement joins TRBV12-3 or TRBV12-4 to TRBJ2-4, with a tentative D call TRBD2 (5 bases). V lost 2 bases to trimming and J lost 1 base, with 12 bases between them. The CDR3 totals 16 residues.

As regards this clonotype: One end of the junction is discordant with germline, which a read error may explain. V gene TRBV25-1 combines with J gene TRBJ2-7; D is uncertain. Germline CDR1 is MGHDK and CDR2 is SYGVNS. The CDR3 totals 12 residues. The CDR3 here is CASRLEPYVQYF. CDR3 in DNA: TGTGCCAGCAGGCTGGAGCCCTACGTGCAGTACTTC.

This clonotype was seen repeatedly, ten times or more. The V call is TRBV7-6, the J call TRBJ2-2; D is perhaps TRBD1 (6 bases). CDR3 length: 13 residues. Trimming shortened V by 10 bases and J by 1 base, and 10 bases separated the two germline ends. Germline CDR1 is SGHVS and CDR2 is FNYEAQ. CDR3 region: CATKQGNTGELFF. DNA of the CDR3: TGTGCCACCAAACAGGGGAACACCGGGGAGCTGTTTTTT.

This clonotype has a handful of counts. V is TRBV6-6 and J is TRBJ1-1; D remains unclear. This CDR3 has 17 residues. The germline V and J ends were trimmed by 0 bases and 0 bases, with 14 bases remaining between them. CDR1 and CDR2 (germline): MNHNY, SVGAGI (reference sequence). The CDR3 reads CASSYSGYPRMNTEAFF. CDR3 nucleotides: TGTGCCAGCAGTTACTCGGGGTATCCCAGGATGAACACTGAAGCTTTCTTT.

This clonotype was detected only a few times. The chain recombines TRBV7-2 with TRBJ2-1, with 7 bases lining up with TRBD2. CDR1 is SGHTA, CDR2 FQGNSA, per germline. The CDR3 has 15 amino acids. V gave up 5 bases and J gave up 2 bases; unmatched junction bases: 6. CDR3 sequence: CASSAGLTTYNEQFF. For the CDR3, the DNA is TGTGCCAGCAGCGCGGGACTAACAACCTACAATGAGCAGTTCTTC. The full variable domain, completed using reference TRBV7-2 and TRBJ2-1, is GAGVSQSPSNKVTEKGKDVELRCDPISGHTALYWYRQSLGQGLEFLIYFQGNSAPDKSGLPSDRFSAERTGGSVSTLTIQRTQQEDSAVYLCASSAGLTTYNEQFFGPGTRLTVL.

This chain uses TRBV6-1 with TRBJ2-2; 7 positions agree with TRBD1. This CDR3 comprises 17 residues. After removal of 6 bases from V and 6 bases from J, the junction contained 16 bases not matched to a gene. Germline CDR1 is MNHNS and CDR2 is SASEGT. The CDR3, as DNA: TGTGCCAGCAGAGCTGAGGCGCCGGGACAGAGGGCCGGGGAGCTGTTTTTT. This gives the protein CASRAEAPGQRAGELFF.

The genes are TRBV25-1 and TRBJ1-1, with D tentatively TRBD1 (5 bases). Germline V gives CDR1 MGHDK, CDR2 SYGVNS. The CDR3 totals 12 residues. With 7 bases removed from V and 6 bases from J, the gap between germline ends came to 12 bases. The CDR3 DNA reads as TGTGCCAGCACGGGACTTTACGCTGAAGCTTTCTTT. Residues: CASTGLYAEAFF.

This clonotype was detected many times. The chain carries TRBV7-2 and TRBJ2-2; D may be TRBD1 (5 bases). Trimming removed 1 base from V and 1 base from J, with 10 bases in between. Germline-derived CDR1 and CDR2 are SGHTA and FQGNSA. This CDR3 has 16 amino acids. CDR3 nucleotides: TGTGCCAGCAGCTTAGGCCAGGGCGGGAACACCGGGGAGCTGTTTTTT. Protein sequence: CASSLGQGGNTGELFF. Variable domain in full (rest from reference TRBV7-2 and TRBJ2-2): GAGVSQSPSNKVTEKGKDVELRCDPISGHTALYWYRQSLGQGLEFLIYFQGNSAPDKSGLPSDRFSAERTGGSVSTLTIQRTQQEDSAVYLCASSLGQGGNTGELFFGEGSRLTVL.

The chain links TRBV10-3 to TRBJ2-7; 8 bases map to TRBD1. With V trimmed by 3 bases and J by 0 bases, 7 bases remained unmatched. The CDR3 consists of 16 residues. Germline values: CDR1 ENHRY, CDR2 SYGVKD. The CDR3 spells CAISDSDRESSYEQYF. For the CDR3, the DNA is TGTGCCATCAGTGATTCGGACAGGGAGAGCTCCTACGAGCAGTACTTC.

V is TRBV28 and J is TRBJ2-2; weak D call: TRBD1 (5 bases). The CDR3 runs to 15 residues. Trimming removed 3 bases at V and 1 base at J, with 9 bases between. Germline V gives CDR1 MDHEN, CDR2 SYDVKM. The CDR3 DNA reads TGTGCCAGCAGTTTGTTGGACAAGAACACCGGGGAGCTGTTTTTT. Amino acid sequence: CASSLLDKNTGELFF.

This clonotype was seen repeatedly, ten times or more. The chain couples TRBV28 to TRBJ1-5; the match to TRBD1 covers 9 bases. The V and J ends lost 1 base and 4 bases, in that order; junction bases with no gene match: 8. Germline CDR1 MDHEN, CDR2 SYDVKM. The CDR3 sequence is 17 residues long. The CDR3: CASSLFSQGARNQPQHF. The DNA of the CDR3 is TGTGCCAGCAGTTTATTTTCACAGGGGGCCCGGAATCAGCCCCAGCATTTT.

This clonotype was counted a few times. This chain uses TRBV10-3 with TRBJ1-1; D not certain. CDR3 size: 14 residues. The germline V gene encodes CDR1 ENHRY and CDR2 SYGVKD. With 6 bases removed from V and 0 bases from J, the gap between germline ends came to 11 bases. The DNA of the CDR3 is TGTGCCATCAGGCCGGTGGGGATGAACACTGAAGCTTTCTTT. Its translation: CAIRPVGMNTEAFF.

V gene TRBV9 combines with J gene TRBJ1-6; D perhaps matches TRBD1 (5 bases). CDR3 length: 14 residues. Trimming took 0 bases from V and 7 from J, leaving 8 bases between them. The germline gives CDR1 SGDLS, CDR2 YYNGEE. The CDR3: CASSVAGDNSPLHF. In DNA, the CDR3 is TGTGCCAGCAGCGTAGCCGGGGACAATTCACCCCTCCACTTT.

This clonotype was picked up many times. The chain employs TRBV7-2 and TRBJ2-3; either TRBD1 or TRBD2 may fit D (5 bases each). The CDR3 has 17 amino acids. V was clipped by 4 bases and J by 1 base, with 18 bases between them. Germline V gene sequence: CDR1 SGHTA, CDR2 FQGNSA. The CDR3: CASSSSRTGQGTDTQYF. CDR3 DNA: TGTGCCAGCAGCTCCAGTAGGACGGGGCAGGGCACAGATACGCAGTATTTT. The full variable domain, in which reference TRBV7-2 and TRBJ2-3 provide the parts outside the CDR3, is GAGVSQSPSNKVTEKGKDVELRCDPISGHTALYWYRQSLGQGLEFLIYFQGNSAPDKSGLPSDRFSAERTGGSVSTLTIQRTQQEDSAVYLCASSSSRTGQGTDTQYFGPGTRLTVL.

This clonotype was detected a few times. V usage is TRBV20-1 and J usage is TRBJ2-3; TRBD2 aligns across 10 bases. The CDR3 has 16 amino acids. CDR1 DFQATT and CDR2 SNEGSKA come from the germline V gene (reference sequence). Trimming took 0 bases from V and 14 from J; bases not matched to a gene: 17. Written as DNA, the CDR3 is TGCAGTGCTAGAGATCCTGAGGGACTAGCGTCATATCGGGGGTATTTT. This translates into CSARDPEGLASYRGYF.

The V and J genes are TRBV5-6 and TRBJ2-7, with D uncertain. CDR1 is SGHDT and CDR2 is YYEEEE in the germline V gene. The ends were cut back, 2 bases at V and 0 bases at J, with 3 bases in the middle. This CDR3 has 12 residues. CDR3 DNA: TGTGCCAGCAGCTTCTACTCCTACGAGCAGTACTTC. Its protein is CASSFYSYEQYF.

The chain links TRBV20-1 to TRBJ2-7, with D perhaps TRBD2 (5 bases). Germline V gives CDR1 DFQATT, CDR2 SNEGSKA (reference sequence). V was pared by 6 bases and J by 1 base, with 28 bases between. The CDR3 runs to 18 residues. The DNA of the CDR3 is TGCAGTGCGGGCCTGTCCAGGCCGGGATCGGGAAGTTCCTACGAGCAGTACTTC. Protein: CSAGLSRPGSGSSYEQYF.

This chain links TRBV14 with TRBJ2-6; D call uncertain. The length of the CDR3 is 18 residues. The germline V gene encodes CDR1 SGHDN and CDR2 FVKESK. Between the trimmed V and J ends, which lost 0 bases and 5 bases, there was a span of 17 bases. The CDR3 nucleotides read TGTGCCAGCAGCCAAGACTGGGCAGTGATCGGCTGGGCCAACGTCCTGACTTTC. Translation gives CASSQDWAVIGWANVLTF.

This clonotype was counted only a few times. The chain couples TRBV5-1 to TRBJ1-4, with TRBD1 matching over 8 bases. There are 15 residues in the CDR3. The V gene's germline CDR1 is SGHRS and CDR2 YFSETQ. V was clipped by 6 bases and J by 8 bases; unmatched bases: 12. This CDR3 reads CASTHGQGTEEKLFF. In DNA, the CDR3 is TGCGCCAGCACCCACGGACAGGGAACGGAAGAAAAACTGTTTTTT.

Points on this clonotype: This may stem from a read error, because a much larger clone lies one nucleotide away. The V and J genes are TRBV7-6 and TRBJ2-7; 8 nucleotides align to TRBD2. The CDR3 loop spans 13 amino acids. V shed 9 bases and J 13 bases; nucleotides not matched to a gene: 17. Germline values: CDR1 SGHVS, CDR2 FNYEAQ. The chain's CDR3 is CARSPLGLVGLYF. The CDR3, as DNA: TGTGCCAGAAGCCCCCTGGGACTAGTCGGTTTATACTTC.